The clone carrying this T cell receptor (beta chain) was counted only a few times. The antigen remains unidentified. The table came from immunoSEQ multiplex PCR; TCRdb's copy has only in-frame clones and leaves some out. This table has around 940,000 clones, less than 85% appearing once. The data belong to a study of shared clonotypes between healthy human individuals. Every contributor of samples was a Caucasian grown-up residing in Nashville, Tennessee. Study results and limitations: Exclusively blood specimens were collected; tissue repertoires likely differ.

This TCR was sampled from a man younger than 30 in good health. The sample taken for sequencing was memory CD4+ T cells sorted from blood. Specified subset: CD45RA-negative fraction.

CDR3 sequence: CASSSGTGYSDTQYF. The CDR3 region has the DNA TGCGCCAGCAGCTCCGGGACAGGGTATTCAGATACGCAGTATTTT. V usage is TRBV4-1 and J usage is TRBJ2-3; 9 positions agree with TRBD1. Looked up from germline, CDR1 is MGHRA and CDR2 is YSYEKL. With V trimmed by 5 bases and J by 4 bases, 7 bases remained unmatched. The CDR3 contains 15 residues.